Detailed here is one T cell receptor beta chain. Profiled with immunoSEQ multiplex PCR; TCRdb holds only in-frame clones, not every one. The sample holds 65,000 to 90,000 clones, over 90% seen once. These data come from a study of technical replicates of blood from several donors. The receptor was derived from a human donor in good health. Specimen: T cells isolated from PBMCs.

The CDR3: CASSVGLAGVFSTDTQYF. In nucleotides, the CDR3 is TGTGCCAGCAGCGTAGGACTAGCGGGAGTGTTCAGCACAGATACGCAGTATTTT. The V gene is TRBV9, the J gene TRBJ2-3, with TRBD2 identical over 12 bases. This CDR3 is 18 amino acids long. Germline CDR1 SGDLS, CDR2 YYNGEE. V gave up 0 bases and J gave up 0 bases; unmatched junction bases: 5. The complete variable domain, with remaining parts taken from reference TRBV9 and TRBJ2-3, reads DSGVTQTPKHLITATGQRVTLRCSPRSGDLSVYWYQQSLDQGLQFLIQYYNGEERAKGNILERFSAQQFPDLHSELNLSSLELGDSALYFCASSVGLAGVFSTDTQYFGPGTRLTVL.